The T cell receptor (beta chain) under discussion was sequenced for a study of shared clonotypes between healthy human individuals. Study-level information: CD4 naive and CD4 memory each took three plates per donor, while CD8 naive took two and CD8 memory one.

Libraries were prepared by immunoSEQ multiplex PCR; TCRdb keeps only in-frame clonotypes and omits some of them. Altogether approximately 700,000 clones are present, around 73% being singletons, with the ten largest covering around 1.8%. The study's findings and limits: Owing to a small donor count, the genetic and exposure-history diversity represented was limited.

This clone was counted once. Its target is unknown. CD45RA-negative memory and CD45RA+ naive subsets were split from the CD4+ cells. The sample was memory CD4+ T cells sorted from blood. Indicated subset: CD45RA-negative fraction. This clonotype originated in a woman aged 25 to 45 in good health.

The CDR3, as DNA: TGTGCCAGCAGTTCCCCGACTAGCGGGAGGGGTGCAGATACGCAGTATTTT. Its translation: CASSSPTSGRGADTQYF. The chain couples TRBV28 to TRBJ2-3; 14 bases map to TRBD2. The CDR3 is 17 amino acids. Germline V lookup: CDR1 MDHEN, CDR2 SYDVKM. Trimming cost V 4 bases and J 4 bases; bases outside gene matches: 7.